This T cell receptor (beta chain) was captured by sequencing in a study of blood T cell repertoires in COVID-19. Study at large: Sites in the United States, Italy and Spain provided acute and convalescent COVID-19 samples.

Authors' data handling: Counts of nucleated cells, estimated from reference gene primer amplification, were obtained. Measured with immunoSEQ multiplex PCR; TCRdb has only the in-frame clones, and not every one. V and J calls and clone size are copied from that table; D and trimming were computed from the DNA. The data contain about 110,000 clones, over 60% of them singletons. The V gene lost 0 bases and the J gene lost 2 bases, with 10 bases spanning the gap. The CDR3 runs to 15 residues. Germline V gene sequence: CDR1 SGDLS, CDR2 YYNGEE. Material for sequencing was peripheral blood. The TCR originated in a woman older than 75 with active or convalescent COVID-19. The V call is TRBV9, the J call TRBJ2-3, with D unresolved. The CDR3, as DNA: TGTGCCAGCAGCGTAGCGTTGCGGCACACAGATACGCAGTATTTT. It specifies CASSVALRHTDTQYF.